In this sample, the clone carrying this T cell receptor beta chain turned up many times. V lost 7 bases and J 6 bases, leaving 9 bases between the germline ends. The germline gives CDR1 MNHNY, CDR2 SVGAGI (reference sequence). The CDR3 is 11 amino acids. This sample is part of a study of glioma-infiltrating T cells after dendritic cell vaccination. Overall study: Patients received autologous tumor lysate-pulsed dendritic cell vaccination between about 2002 and 2013.

Using immunoSEQ multiplex PCR, the repertoire was profiled, and TCRdb retains in-frame clones only, with some absent. The sample yields approximately 84,000 clones, approximately 84% seen once. Sequences were derived from blood, sampled before dendritic cell vaccination. The receptor was isolated from a human donor with glioblastoma. J is TRBJ1-1 and V is TRBV6-6; TRBD1 is a possible D gene (5 bases). CDR3 sequence reads: CASISGAEAFF. CDR3 sequence (DNA): TGTGCCAGCATATCGGGGGCTGAAGCTTTCTTT.